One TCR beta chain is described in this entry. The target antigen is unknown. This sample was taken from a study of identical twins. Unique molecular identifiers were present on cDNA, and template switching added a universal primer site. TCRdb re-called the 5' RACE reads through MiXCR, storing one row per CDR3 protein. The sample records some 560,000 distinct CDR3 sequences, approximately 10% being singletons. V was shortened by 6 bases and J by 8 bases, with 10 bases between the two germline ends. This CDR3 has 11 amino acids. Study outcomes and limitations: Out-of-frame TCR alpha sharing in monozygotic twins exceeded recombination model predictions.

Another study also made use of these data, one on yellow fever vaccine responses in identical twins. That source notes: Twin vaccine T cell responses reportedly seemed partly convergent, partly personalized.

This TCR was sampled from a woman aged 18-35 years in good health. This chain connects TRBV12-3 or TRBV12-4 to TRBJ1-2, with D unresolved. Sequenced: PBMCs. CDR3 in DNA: TGTGCCAGCAGGGGTGTAGGGGGCTACACCTTC. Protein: CASRGVGGYTF.